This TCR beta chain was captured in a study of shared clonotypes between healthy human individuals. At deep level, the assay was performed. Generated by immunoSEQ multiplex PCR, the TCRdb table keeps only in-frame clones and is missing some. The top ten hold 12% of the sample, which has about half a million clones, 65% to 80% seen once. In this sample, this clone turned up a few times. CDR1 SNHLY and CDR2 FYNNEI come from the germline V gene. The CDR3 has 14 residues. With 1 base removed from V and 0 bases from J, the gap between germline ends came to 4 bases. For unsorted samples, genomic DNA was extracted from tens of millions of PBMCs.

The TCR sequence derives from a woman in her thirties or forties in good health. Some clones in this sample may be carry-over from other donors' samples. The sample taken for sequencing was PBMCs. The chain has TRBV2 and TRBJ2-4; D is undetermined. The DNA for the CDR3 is TGTGCCAGCAGTGAAGGGCTAGCCAAAAACATTCAGTACTTC. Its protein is CASSEGLAKNIQYF.